One sample yielded the 27 T cell receptor beta chains listed below, sequenced in a study of cytomegalovirus exposure and HLA in healthy donors. The study ran its PCR with 60 Vbeta and 13 Jbeta primers. The data were produced by immunoSEQ multiplex PCR, yet TCRdb's version contains in-frame clones alone and is incomplete. Of 150,000 to 200,000 clones listed, approximately 84% are singletons. The sample consisted of PBMCs. The origin of the receptors is a boy younger than 18 in good health and CMV-seronegative.

The chain carries TRBV10-3 and TRBJ2-6; TRBD1 agrees at 9 bases. The CDR3 totals 18 residues. Germline loops: CDR1 ENHRY, CDR2 SYGVKD. Unmatched junction bases numbered 6, after V lost 3 bases and J lost 0 bases. CDR3 DNA: TGTGCCATCAGTGATTGGACAGGGGAGAACTCTGGGGCCAACGTCCTGACTTTC. It specifies CAISDWTGENSGANVLTF.

V gene TRBV7-6 combines with J gene TRBJ1-4; the D is unclear. CDR3 length: 15 amino acids. The ends were cut back, 5 bases at V and 2 bases at J, with 12 bases in the middle. The germline V gene has CDR1 SGHVS and CDR2 FNYEAQ. CDR3 bases: TGTGCCAGCAGCCGCCGTCCGCGGACTAATGAAAAACTGTTTTTT. Amino acids: CASSRRPRTNEKLFF.

This chain links TRBV30 with TRBJ1-1, with D unresolved. V shed 3 bases and J shed 4 bases, with 6 bases lying between them. Per the germline V gene, CDR1 is GTSNPN and CDR2 is SVGIG (reference sequence). CDR3 length: 11 amino acids. The CDR3 region has the DNA TGTGCCTGGAGCAGTCTCACTGAAGCTTTCTTT. This gives the protein CAWSSLTEAFF.

The J gene is TRBJ2-3, the V gene TRBV10-1, with D perhaps TRBD1 (6 bases). The CDR3 contains 13 residues. The germline V gene has CDR1 WNHNN and CDR2 SYGVQD (reference sequence). Trimming left V 10 bases short and J 1 base short, with 12 bases between. The chain's CDR3 is CATRGGGTDTQYF. The DNA of the CDR3 is TGCGCCACTCGAGGGGGTGGCACAGATACGCAGTATTTT.

The chain joins TRBV6-5 to TRBJ2-7, with TRBD1 matching 9 bases. Germline V lookup: CDR1 MNHEY, CDR2 SVGAGI. The CDR3 spans 13 residues. J was trimmed by 2 bases and V by 7 bases; bases with no gene match: 3. The CDR3 protein is CASTRTGAYEQYF. The CDR3 DNA reads as TGTGCCAGCACGAGGACAGGGGCCTACGAGCAGTACTTC.

The V call is TRBV5-1, the J call TRBJ2-1; TRBD2 matches 10 bases. The germline CDR1 and CDR2 sequences are SGHRS and YFSETQ. Germline trimming cut 0 bases from V and 8 bases from J; bases unmatched to any gene: 8. The CDR3 is 16 residues long. CDR3 bases: TGCGCCAGCAGCTTGGACTATAGCGGGGGGATGGATGAGCAGTTCTTC. Its protein product is CASSLDYSGGMDEQFF.

Only one count was recorded for this clone. This chain connects TRBV19 to TRBJ1-5; no clear D. CDR3 length: 17 residues. Germline V CDR1 and CDR2: LNHDA, SQIVND (reference sequence). V was trimmed by 8 bases and J by 4 bases, leaving 24 bases between them. The CDR3: CASSEVGVNLINQPQHF. In nucleotides, the CDR3 is TGTGCCAGTTCGGAGGTAGGCGTAAACCTAATTAATCAGCCCCAGCATTTT.

The CDR3 loop reads CAWSETRGVHEKLFF. CDR3 DNA sequence: TGTGCCTGGAGTGAAACACGCGGGGTACACGAAAAACTGTTTTTT. This chain joins TRBV30 and TRBJ1-4; D is unresolved. The V and J ends lost 1 base and 8 bases respectively, with 17 bases between them. Germline V gene data show CDR1 as GTSNPN and CDR2 as SVGIG (reference sequence). The CDR3 is 15 residues long.

This clone occurred once. This chain links TRBV7-9 with TRBJ2-5, with D tentatively TRBD2 (6 bases). Germline CDR1 is SEHNR and CDR2 is FQNEAQ (reference sequence). The CDR3 is made up of 14 amino acids. Trimming took 4 bases from V and 4 from J, leaving 13 bases between them. As DNA, the CDR3 is TGTGCCAGCAGCTGGACGGGGGTGGGAGAGACCCAGTACTTC. Residues: CASSWTGVGETQYF.

The chain couples TRBV4-3 to TRBJ1-3; 7 bases are shared with TRBD1. With 4 bases clipped from V and 2 bases from J, the junction kept 11 bases outside the gene matches. Germline lookup yields CDR1 LGHNA and CDR2 YSLEER. The CDR3 is 17 residues long. DNA of the CDR3: TGCGCCAGCAGCCTTGGGACAGCTTCTGGAACTGGAAACACCATATATTTT. Translation: CASSLGTASGTGNTIYF.

This chain links TRBV9 with TRBJ1-5, with D possibly TRBD1 on 6 matching bases. V lost 0 bases and J lost 4, with 11 bases in between. CDR1 and CDR2 (germline): SGDLS, YYNGEE. The CDR3 spans 15 residues. The CDR3 spells CASSVGAGENQPQHF. CDR3 in DNA: TGTGCCAGCAGCGTAGGGGCAGGGGAAAATCAGCCCCAGCATTTT.

Concerning this clone: A junction end diverges from the germline sequence, so it may reflect a read error. The J gene is TRBJ2-3, the V gene TRBV7-7; no firm D call. CDR3 length: 14 residues. Germline CDR1 reads SSHAT; CDR2 reads FNYEAQ (reference sequence). CDR3 nucleotides: TGTGCTAGCAGCTTACACTACCGTTCCGATACGCAGTATTTT. Amino acid sequence: CASSLHYRSDTQYF.

The chain has TRBV7-6 and TRBJ2-3; the match to TRBD2 covers 8 bases. The V gene's germline CDR1 is SGHVS and CDR2 FNYEAQ. V shed 1 base, J shed 0 bases, and the junction held 9 bases outside the gene matches. The CDR3 has 18 residues. In nucleotides, the CDR3 is TGTGCCAGCAGCTTAGAAATTGGCGGGAGGCAAAGCACAGATACGCAGTATTTT. Translation: CASSLEIGGRQSTDTQYF.

The chain links TRBV30 to TRBJ1-2; 7 nucleotides line up with TRBD1. CDR3 length: 13 residues. Germline CDR1 reads GTSNPN; CDR2 reads SVGIG (reference sequence). CDR3 sequence reads: CALLGGRDYGYTF. The CDR3 DNA sequence: TGTGCTCTACTAGGGGGCAGGGACTATGGCTACACCTTC.

The chain recombines TRBV27 with TRBJ2-6; 9 bases line up with TRBD1. Germline CDR1 MNHEY, CDR2 SMNVEV (reference sequence). The CDR3 sequence is 19 residues long. Trimming took 5 bases from V and 1 from J; bases not matched to a gene: 12. The DNA of the CDR3 is TGTGCCAGCAGTACTTGGACAGGGGACAACCTATCTGGGGCCAACGTCCTGACTTTC. Protein product: CASSTWTGDNLSGANVLTF.

Comment on this clone: The junction differs from germline at one of its ends, possibly a read error. The chain joins TRBV2 to TRBJ1-5; TRBD1 might be the D (5 bases). The CDR3 length is 14 residues. Germline values: CDR1 SNHLY, CDR2 FYNNEI. The CDR3 region has the DNA TGTGCCAGCCAGGGTGGCAGCCTGGGGATTAATCAGGTATTT. This codes for CASQGGSLGINQVF.

This clone has a handful of counts. The chain employs TRBV2 and TRBJ1-4; TRBD1 is a possible D gene (6 bases). CDR1 and CDR2 (germline): SNHLY, FYNNEI. Trimming left V 5 bases short and J 4 bases short, with 14 bases between. The CDR3 sequence is 15 residues long. This CDR3 reads CASSSDRRNNEKLFF. The CDR3 bases are TGTGCCAGCAGTTCCGACAGGCGAAATAATGAAAAACTGTTTTTT.

The CDR3 is CASSLGSGNSYEQYF. CDR3 sequence (DNA): TGTGCCAGCAGCTTGGGGTCCGGGAACTCCTACGAGCAGTACTTC. The genes are TRBV5-6 and TRBJ2-7; weak D call: TRBD2 (5 bases). The CDR3 consists of 15 residues. The V end lost 0 bases, the J end lost 0 bases, and 10 bases lay between the germline ends. The germline V gene has CDR1 SGHDT and CDR2 YYEEEE.

The rearrangement joins TRBV7-6 to TRBJ2-7, with TRBD1 identical over 7 bases. The CDR3 extends over 12 amino acids. Trimming cost V 2 bases and J 5 bases; bases outside gene matches: 0. Per germline, CDR1 SGHVS and CDR2 FNYEAQ. The CDR3 DNA follows: TGTGCCAGCAGCTTACAGGGGGACGAGCAGTACTTC. This gives the protein CASSLQGDEQYF. The full variable domain, with the rest looked up from reference TRBV7-6 and TRBJ2-7, is GAGVSQSPRYKVTKRGQDVALRCDPISGHVSLYWYRQALGQGPEFLTYFNYEAQQDKSGLPNDRFSAERPEGSISTLTIQRTEQRDSAMYRCASSLQGDEQYFGPGTRLTVT.

V gene TRBV25-1 combines with J gene TRBJ1-1; 7 positions agree with TRBD1. From germline, CDR1 is MGHDK and CDR2 SYGVNS. This CDR3 has 15 amino acids. V lost 4 bases to trimming and J lost 7 bases; unmatched junction nucleotides: 12. The CDR3 DNA is TGTGCCAGCAGTGGACACAGGGGTTTTTCGGTTGAAGCTTTCTTT. Amino acids: CASSGHRGFSVEAFF.

The V and J genes are TRBV6-5 and TRBJ1-1, with TRBD1 identical over 7 bases. The ends lost 8 bases at V and 1 base at J; junction bases unmatched: 10. The CDR3 has 15 amino acids. Germline V gene lookup returns CDR1 MNHEY and CDR2 SVGAGI. CDR3 in amino acids: CASQKRGRGNTEAFF. CDR3 nucleotide sequence: TGTGCCAGCCAGAAGAGGGGGCGCGGGAACACTGAAGCTTTCTTT.

The chain recombines TRBV11-2 with TRBJ2-1; 9 bases are shared with TRBD2. CDR3 length equals 14 residues. The germline gives CDR1 SGHAT, CDR2 FQNNGV. V shed 7 bases and J 4 bases; nucleotides not matched to a gene: 5. CDR3 sequence (DNA): TGTGCCAGCACCTTGAGCGGGGGGTACAATGAGCAGTTCTTC. Protein sequence: CASTLSGGYNEQFF. Full variable domain (missing parts from reference TRBV11-2 and TRBJ2-1): EAGVAQSPRYKIIEKRQSVAFWCNPISGHATLYWYQQILGQGPKLLIQFQNNGVVDDSQLPKDRFSAERLKGVDSTLKIQPAKLEDSAVYLCASTLSGGYNEQFFGPGTRLTVL.

This clone has a handful of counts. V usage is TRBV29-1 and J usage is TRBJ1-1; unclear D gene. The CDR3 is 12 residues long. Germline CDR1 and CDR2: SQVTM and ANQGSEA. V lost 6 bases, J lost 0 bases, and 8 bases lay in between. CDR3 residues: CSVREVNTEAFF. CDR3 sequence (DNA): TGCAGCGTCCGAGAGGTGAACACTGAAGCTTTCTTT.

The CDR3 is CASSVRGGGSDNQPQHF. CDR3 DNA: TGTGCCAGCAGTGTAAGGGGGGGCGGGAGTGACAATCAGCCCCAGCATTTT. This rearrangement joins TRBV2 to TRBJ1-5; the D gene is possibly TRBD1 (6 bases). The length of the CDR3 is 17 residues. The germline V gene encodes CDR1 SNHLY and CDR2 FYNNEI. V was pared by 4 bases and J by 3 bases, with 19 bases between.

The rearrangement joins TRBV7-3 to TRBJ2-1; tentatively, D is TRBD2 (5 bases). CDR1 is SGHTA, CDR2 FQGTGA, per germline. V was clipped by 5 bases and J by 7 bases, with 21 bases between them. CDR3 length equals 16 residues. The CDR3 here is CASSPLGGLSGNEQFF. Written as DNA, the CDR3 is TGTGCCAGCAGCCCCCTGGGCGGGCTCTCGGGGAATGAGCAGTTCTTC.

On this clone itself: One end of the junction does not line up with germline, which may come from a read error. This rearrangement joins TRBV9 to TRBJ1-1; possible D gene TRBD1, 6 bases. Germline CDR1 is SGDLS and CDR2 is YYNGEE. This CDR3 has 14 amino acids. In nucleotides, the CDR3 is TGTGCCAGCAGCCCCCTTCAGGGGAACACTGCAGCTTTCTTT. This gives the protein CASSPLQGNTAAFF.

The chain combines TRBV4-1 with TRBJ1-4, with D tentatively TRBD1 (5 bases). CDR3 size: 15 residues. From germline, CDR1 is MGHRA and CDR2 YSYEKL. V lost 0 bases to trimming and J lost 10 bases, with 15 bases between them. The CDR3 here is CASSQEAWDQGKLFF. DNA for the CDR3: TGCGCCAGCAGCCAAGAAGCCTGGGATCAGGGAAAACTGTTTTTT.